Following are 29 T cell receptor beta chains from one sample sequenced in a study of T-cell reconstitution after alpha-beta-depleted transplantation in children. The authors prepared the TCRbeta library with unique molecular identifiers. TCRdb fed the PCR reads into MiXCR, producing one record per CDR3 protein. Seen here are about 600,000 distinct CDR3 sequences, over 10% observed once, and the top ten hold about 2.2%. The starting material was PBMCs, mostly from graft donor cells, obtained 360 days after TCRalphabeta/CD19-depleted stem cell transplant. The receptors come from a male patient younger than 18 who had a stem cell transplant for acute myeloid leukemia, so the T cells may come from the graft donor.

The rearrangement joins TRBV9 to TRBJ2-1; tentative D call: TRBD1 (6 bases). Per germline, CDR1 SGDLS and CDR2 YYNGEE. Trimming removed 0 bases from V and 0 bases from J, with 7 bases in between. CDR3 size: 15 residues. CDR3 in amino acids: CASSVAGDSYNEQFF. The CDR3 coding sequence is TGTGCCAGCAGCGTAGCAGGGGACTCCTACAATGAGCAGTTCTTC. Together with reference TRBV9 and TRBJ2-1, the CDR3 gives the full variable domain: DSGVTQTPKHLITATGQRVTLRCSPRSGDLSVYWYQQSLDQGLQFLIQYYNGEERAKGNILERFSAQQFPDLHSELNLSSLELGDSALYFCASSVAGDSYNEQFFGPGTRLTVL.

The sample holds many counts of this clonotype. The chain is built from TRBV6-5 and TRBJ2-6; 7 bases fit TRBD1. The trim removed 2 bases at V and 0 bases at J, leaving 7 bases unmatched. The length of the CDR3 is 18 residues. CDR1 and CDR2 from the germline V gene are MNHEY and SVGAGI. Written as DNA, the CDR3 is TGTGCCAGCAGTTACAGGCAGGGGGTACTCTCTGGGGCCAACGTCCTGACTTTC. Protein product: CASSYRQGVLSGANVLTF.

This clonotype appeared many times. The CDR3 loop reads CASSVGPAGLVRDEQYF. In nucleotides, the CDR3 is TGTGCCAGCAGCGTAGGCCCCGCAGGGCTAGTCAGAGACGAGCAGTACTTC. V gene TRBV9 combines with J gene TRBJ2-7, with a possible D match to TRBD1 (5 bases). The CDR3 spans 17 residues. Germline loops: CDR1 SGDLS, CDR2 YYNGEE. Trimming took off 0 bases at V and 5 bases at J, with 21 bases between the two ends.

The CDR3: CASATGGRDYGYTF. The CDR3 bases are TGTGCCAGCGCCACAGGGGGCAGAGACTATGGCTACACCTTC. The V call is TRBV12-3 or TRBV12-4, the J call TRBJ1-2; the match to TRBD1 covers 9 bases. V shed 8 bases and J 3 bases; nucleotides not matched to a gene: 7. This CDR3 has 14 residues.

This chain uses TRBV12-3 or TRBV12-4 with TRBJ2-3; a weak D match, TRBD2 (5 bases). The V end lost 2 bases, the J end lost 5 bases, and 8 bases lay between the germline ends. The CDR3 is 13 amino acids. The CDR3 loop reads CASSLYSEDTQYF. CDR3 sequence (DNA): TGTGCCAGCAGTTTATATAGCGAAGATACGCAGTATTTT.

The chain recombines TRBV15 with TRBJ2-3; D remains unclear. From germline, CDR1 is LNHNV and CDR2 YYDKDF (reference sequence). Trimming removed 5 bases at V and 2 bases at J, with 17 bases between. The CDR3 runs to 16 residues. The DNA for the CDR3 is TGTGCCACCAGCTCCCGGAGAGGTGGGTCCACAGATACGCAGTATTTT. Protein: CATSSRRGGSTDTQYF.

In this sample, this clonotype turned up a few times. V gene TRBV12-3 or TRBV12-4 combines with J gene TRBJ1-6; D might be TRBD1 (6 bases). V lost 3 bases, J lost 10 bases, and 16 bases lay in between. This CDR3 has 15 amino acids. The CDR3 is CASSFLGGAGSPLHF. The CDR3 DNA reads as TGTGCCAGCAGTTTTTTGGGGGGCGCGGGCTCACCCCTCCACTTT.

The sample holds a few counts of this clonotype. This sequence joins TRBV6-2 or TRBV6-3 and TRBJ1-2; weak D call: TRBD1 (5 bases). The V gene's germline CDR1 is MNHEY and CDR2 SVGEGT. The CDR3 extends over 15 amino acids. V was shortened by 4 bases and J by 1 base, with 13 bases between the two germline ends. The CDR3: CASSSPGLNNYGYTF. CDR3 nucleotides: TGTGCCAGCAGTTCGCCGGGACTGAATAACTATGGCTACACCTTC.

The chain joins TRBV12-3 or TRBV12-4 to TRBJ2-1, with 15 nucleotides matching TRBD2. This CDR3 contains 17 residues. With V trimmed by 6 bases and J by 1 base, 4 bases remained unmatched. The chain's CDR3 is CASRQGLAGGSYNEQFF. The CDR3 region has the DNA TGTGCCAGCAGACAAGGACTAGCGGGAGGGTCCTACAATGAGCAGTTCTTC.

The sample holds many counts of this clonotype. The genes are TRBV3-1 and TRBJ2-7; D gene ambiguous. This CDR3 is 12 amino acids long. Germline assignment: CDR1 LGHDT and CDR2 YNNKEL (reference sequence). The V gene lost 1 base and the J gene lost 5 bases, with 6 bases spanning the gap. CDR3 bases: TGTGCCAGCAGCCAAGTGATACACGAGCAGTACTTC. Residues: CASSQVIHEQYF.

This chain's CDR3 is CASSLPPMGAAEEQYF. The DNA of the CDR3 is TGTGCCAGCAGCTTACCCCCGATGGGGGCCGCAGAAGAGCAGTACTTC. The chain joins TRBV7-2 to TRBJ2-7; possible D gene TRBD1, 6 bases. This CDR3 comprises 16 residues. V dropped 2 bases and J dropped 7 bases, with 21 bases sitting between them. From germline, CDR1 is SGHTA and CDR2 FQGNSA.

This clonotype was recorded a few times. The rearrangement joins TRBV27 to TRBJ1-2, with 10 bases lining up with TRBD1. The CDR3 is 15 amino acids. The ends lost 5 bases at V and 3 bases at J; junction bases unmatched: 6. Germline V CDR1 and CDR2: MNHEY, SMNVEV (reference sequence). Written as DNA, the CDR3 is TGTGCCAGCAGTGCTTGGGACAGGGGAGACTATGGCTACACCTTC. It translates to CASSAWDRGDYGYTF.

In this sample, this clonotype turned up a few times. The V call is TRBV12-3 or TRBV12-4, the J call TRBJ1-5; D remains ambiguous. V lost 6 bases and J lost 4, with 10 bases in between. The CDR3 is 13 residues long. CDR3 protein: CASSSASNQPQHF. Here the CDR3 DNA reads TGTGCCAGCAGCTCCGCCTCGAATCAGCCCCAGCATTTT.

This chain uses TRBV3-1 with TRBJ2-3; the D gene is possibly TRBD1 (5 bases). Trimming took 3 bases from V and 2 from J, leaving 15 bases between them. The CDR3 has 16 amino acids. The germline V gene has CDR1 LGHDT and CDR2 YNNKEL (reference sequence). CDR3 DNA: TGTGCCAGCAGCCATTGGGGCCAGGTGGACACAGATACGCAGTATTTT. It translates to CASSHWGQVDTDTQYF.

This clonotype was picked up a small number of times. This chain connects TRBV7-2 to TRBJ2-1; TRBD2 aligns across 11 bases. V shed 4 bases and J 10 bases; nucleotides not matched to a gene: 9. The germline CDR1 and CDR2 sequences are SGHTA and FQGNSA. This CDR3 region has 15 residues. The CDR3 region has the DNA TGTGCCAGCAGCTCCCAACTAGCGGGAGATAGGGAGCAGTTCTTC. Its protein is CASSSQLAGDREQFF.

This clonotype was detected a few times. J is TRBJ1-2 and V is TRBV12-3 or TRBV12-4; 7 bases are a match to TRBD1. This CDR3 is 16 amino acids long. Trimming cost V 3 bases and J 1 base; bases outside gene matches: 8. CDR3 residues: CASSLGQSAVNYGYTF. Written as DNA, the CDR3 is TGTGCCAGCAGTTTGGGACAGTCCGCGGTTAACTATGGCTACACCTTC.

This clonotype was detected a few times. The chain is built from TRBV5-6 and TRBJ2-7; possible D gene TRBD2, 6 bases. Germline assignment: CDR1 SGHDT and CDR2 YYEEEE. This CDR3 region has 14 residues. V dropped 4 bases and J dropped 3 bases, with 14 bases sitting between them. CDR3 DNA: TGTGCCAGCAGCCGGGGAGGCGTTCACTACGAGCAGTACTTC. Its translation is CASSRGGVHYEQYF. Drawing the rest from reference TRBV5-6 and TRBJ2-7, the complete variable domain is DAGVTQSPTHLIKTRGQQVTLRCSPKSGHDTVSWYQQALGQGPQFIFQYYEEEERQRGNFPDRFSGHQFPNYSSELNVNALLLGDSALYLCASSRGGVHYEQYFGPGTRLTVT.

The gene calls are TRBV12-5 and TRBJ2-1; D perhaps matches TRBD1 (6 bases). V dropped 9 bases and J dropped 0 bases, with 15 bases sitting between them. The V gene's germline CDR1 is LGHNT and CDR2 FRNRAP. The CDR3 is 15 amino acids. Written as DNA, the CDR3 is TGTGCTAGCCGTGCAGGGGACCGCTCCTACAATGAGCAGTTCTTC. Amino acids: CASRAGDRSYNEQFF.

This clonotype has a handful of counts. The gene calls are TRBV20-1 and TRBJ2-5; D gene unclear. Trimming took off 5 bases at V and 2 bases at J, with 9 bases between the two ends. Germline CDR1 is DFQATT and CDR2 is SNEGSKA (reference sequence). The CDR3 contains 12 residues. The CDR3 nucleotides read TGCAGTGCTGTGCACGCGCAAGAGACCCAGTACTTC. It codes for CSAVHAQETQYF.

This clonotype was detected ten times or more. V is TRBV28 and J is TRBJ2-5, with TRBD2 identical over 10 bases. The CDR3 totals 15 residues. The V gene end was trimmed by 2 bases and the J gene end by 10 bases; junction bases not matched to a gene: 10. In germline, CDR1 is MDHEN, CDR2 SYDVKM. The DNA for the CDR3 is TGTGCCAGCAGTTTACGGGCTAGCGGGGGTCTAGTCCAGTACTTC. It specifies CASSLRASGGLVQYF.

This clonotype was recorded a few times. This chain connects TRBV10-3 to TRBJ2-7; D tentatively fits TRBD1 or TRBD2 (5 bases each). The CDR3 has 15 residues. Germline CDR1 and CDR2: ENHRY and SYGVKD. Trimming took off 8 bases at V and 0 bases at J, with 17 bases between the two ends. The CDR3 is CAIGQRKGSSYEQYF. CDR3 nucleotides: TGTGCCATCGGGCAACGGAAGGGGAGCTCCTACGAGCAGTACTTC.

This clonotype came up many times. This sequence joins TRBV12-3 or TRBV12-4 and TRBJ2-1; maybe TRBD2 (6 bases). V lost 3 bases, J lost 6 bases, and 15 bases lay in between. CDR3 size: 15 residues. The CDR3 reads CASSFGGTGGNEQFF. CDR3 bases: TGTGCCAGCAGTTTTGGGGGGACTGGGGGCAATGAGCAGTTCTTC.

Ten or more counts support this clonotype. The genes are TRBV12-3 or TRBV12-4 and TRBJ2-7, with TRBD1 identical over 8 bases. The CDR3 covers 15 residues. Losses at the gene ends were 1 base for V and 3 bases for J; bases not matched to a gene: 5. The DNA of the CDR3 is TGTGCCAGCAGTTTAGAGACAGGGGCCAACTACGAGCAGTACTTC. The encoded protein is CASSLETGANYEQYF.

This clonotype was picked up many times. The chain carries TRBV15 and TRBJ2-2; no clear D gene. V lost 0 bases to trimming and J lost 0 bases, with 5 bases between them. The germline V gene has CDR1 LNHNV and CDR2 YYDKDF (reference sequence). The CDR3 is made up of 15 amino acids. CDR3 nucleotide sequence: TGTGCCACCAGCAGAGACTTCCCGAACACCGGGGAGCTGTTTTTT. Amino acids: CATSRDFPNTGELFF. Using reference TRBV15 and TRBJ2-2 for the parts outside the CDR3, the full variable domain is DAMVIQNPRYQVTQFGKPVTLSCSQTLNHNVMYWYQQKSSQAPKLLFHYYDKDFNNEADTPDNFQSRRPNTSFCFLDIRSPGLGDTAMYLCATSRDFPNTGELFFGEGSRLTVL.

This clonotype occurred a few times. The J gene is TRBJ2-1, the V gene TRBV19, with TRBD2 matching over 8 bases. Germline CDR1 is LNHDA and CDR2 is SQIVND (reference sequence). Unmatched junction bases numbered 15, after V lost 7 bases and J lost 4 bases. The CDR3 spans 17 residues. The CDR3 sequence is CASTGPREGLGYNEQFF. In nucleotides, the CDR3 is TGTGCCAGTACAGGGCCCCGGGAGGGACTAGGTTACAATGAGCAGTTCTTC.

The V gene is TRBV9, the J gene TRBJ2-2; perhaps D is TRBD1 or TRBD2 (5 bases each). This CDR3 is 16 amino acids long. V lost 4 bases to trimming and J lost 3 bases, with 16 bases between them. CDR1 and CDR2 (germline): SGDLS, YYNGEE. The CDR3 is CASSPKTGTDTGELFF. CDR3 sequence (DNA): TGTGCCAGCAGCCCGAAAACCGGGACCGACACCGGGGAGCTGTTTTTT.

The chain carries TRBV20-1 and TRBJ2-7, with TRBD2 matching over 11 bases. The CDR3 is made up of 15 amino acids. The trim removed 5 bases at V and 2 bases at J, leaving 8 bases unmatched. Germline CDR1 is DFQATT and CDR2 is SNEGSKA (reference sequence). DNA for the CDR3: TGCAGTGCTCTGACTGGGACTAGCGGACCCTACGAGCAGTACTTC. Translated: CSALTGTSGPYEQYF.

This clonotype appeared many times. The J gene is TRBJ2-1, the V gene TRBV11-2; no clear D. V lost 2 bases and J lost 8, with 10 bases in between. Germline values: CDR1 SGHAT, CDR2 FQNNGV. The CDR3 runs to 13 residues. Here the CDR3 reads CASSLYPGDEQFF. The CDR3 region has the DNA TGTGCCAGCAGCTTATACCCTGGGGATGAGCAGTTCTTC.

This clonotype was seen a handful of times. V usage is TRBV20-1 and J usage is TRBJ2-3; unclear D gene. The ends were cut back, 3 bases at V and 2 bases at J, with 6 bases in the middle. Germline values: CDR1 DFQATT, CDR2 SNEGSKA (reference sequence). The CDR3 spans 12 residues. The DNA for the CDR3 is TGCAGTGCTAGCAGCGCCACAGATACGCAGTATTTT. It translates to CSASSATDTQYF.